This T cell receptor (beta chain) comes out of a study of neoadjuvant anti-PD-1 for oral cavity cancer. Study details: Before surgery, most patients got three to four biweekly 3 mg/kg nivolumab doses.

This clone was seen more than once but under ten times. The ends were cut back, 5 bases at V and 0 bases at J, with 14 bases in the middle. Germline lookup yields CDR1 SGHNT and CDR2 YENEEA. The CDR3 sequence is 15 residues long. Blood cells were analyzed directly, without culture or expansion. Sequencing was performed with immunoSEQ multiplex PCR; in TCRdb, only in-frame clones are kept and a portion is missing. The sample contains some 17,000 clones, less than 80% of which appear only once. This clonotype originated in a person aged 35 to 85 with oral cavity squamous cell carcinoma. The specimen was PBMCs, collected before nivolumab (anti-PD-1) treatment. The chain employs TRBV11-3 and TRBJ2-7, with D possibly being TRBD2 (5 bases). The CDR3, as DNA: TGTGCCAGCAGCCCCGGACGGGGAGTCTCCTACGAGCAGTACTTC. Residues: CASSPGRGVSYEQYF.